The T cell receptor (beta chain) described here comes from a study of shared clonotypes between healthy human individuals. Measured with immunoSEQ multiplex PCR; TCRdb has only the in-frame clones, and not every one. The sample includes some 1.5 million clones, 98% seen only once; the top ten take approximately 0.44%. The sample taken for sequencing was naive CD4+ T cells sorted from blood. Subset reported: CD45RA+ positively selected. This TCR was sampled from a young man in good health.

CDR3 nucleotides: TGTGCCAGCAGTTTAGGAGGGTTCGATCAGCCCCAGCATTTT. This translates into CASSLGGFDQPQHF. V and J are TRBV27 and TRBJ1-5; the D is unclear. The V gene's germline CDR1 is MNHEY and CDR2 SMNVEV (reference sequence). The V end was cut by 2 bases, the J end by 5 bases, with 10 bases between. CDR3 size: 14 residues.